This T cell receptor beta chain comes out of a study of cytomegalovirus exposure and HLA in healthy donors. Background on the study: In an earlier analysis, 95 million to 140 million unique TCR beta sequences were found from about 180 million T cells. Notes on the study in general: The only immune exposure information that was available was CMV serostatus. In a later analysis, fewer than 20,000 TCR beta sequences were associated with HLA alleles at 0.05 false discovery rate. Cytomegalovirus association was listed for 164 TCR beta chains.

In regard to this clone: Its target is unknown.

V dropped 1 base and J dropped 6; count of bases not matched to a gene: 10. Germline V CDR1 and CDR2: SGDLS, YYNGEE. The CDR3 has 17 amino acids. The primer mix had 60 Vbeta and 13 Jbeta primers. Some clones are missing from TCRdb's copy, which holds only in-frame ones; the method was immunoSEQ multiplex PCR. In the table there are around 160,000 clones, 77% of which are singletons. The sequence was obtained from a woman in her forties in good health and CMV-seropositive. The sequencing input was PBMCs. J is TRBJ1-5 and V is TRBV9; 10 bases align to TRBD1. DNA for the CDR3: TGTGCCAGCAGCGTACCCTCCGGGACAGGGGAAAGTCAGCCCCAGCATTTT. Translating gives CASSVPSGTGESQPQHF.